This entry lists 31 T cell receptor beta chains sequenced from one sample in a study of beta chain features in type 1 diabetes. Notes on the study in general: Moderate but significant shortening of TCRB CDR3s was recorded in all four CD4+ subsets from Type 1 diabetes patients.

The whole isolated RNA underwent reverse transcription, so sequencing captured expressed TCRB transcripts. The method was immunoSEQ multiplex PCR; TCRdb's version includes in-frame clones alone and lacks a portion of them. The table records 100,000 to 150,000 clones, 9% of them present only once. For these receptors, no antigen is known. The sequenced material came from central memory CD4+ T cells from blood. The receptor source for this set is a man younger than 45 with type 1 diabetes.

In regard to this clone: Other DNA sequences in this specimen translate into the identical CDR3. The chain uses TRBV5-4 and TRBJ2-2; TRBD1 aligns across 10 bases. Germline values: CDR1 SGHNT, CDR2 YYREEE (reference sequence). V gave up 4 bases and J gave up 0 bases; unmatched junction bases: 3. The length of the CDR3 is 16 residues. CDR3 amino acids: CASSPGTGANTGELFF. CDR3 coding DNA: TGTGCCAGCAGCCCTGGGACAGGGGCGAACACCGGGGAGCTGTTTTTT. The full variable domain, its missing parts supplied by reference TRBV5-4 and TRBJ2-2, is ETGVTQSPTHLIKTRGQQVTLRCSSQSGHNTVSWYQQALGQGPQFIFQYYREEENGRGNFPPRFSGLQFPNYSSELNVNALELDDSALYLCASSPGTGANTGELFFGEGSRLTVL.

This clone was detected a few times. The chain joins TRBV7-8 to TRBJ2-4; tentative D call: TRBD1 (6 bases). The germline V gene has CDR1 SGHVS and CDR2 FQNEAQ. This CDR3 has 16 amino acids. Trimming removed 1 base from V and 3 bases from J, with 13 bases in between. The CDR3 spells CASSLDGGRGKNIQYF. The CDR3 DNA follows: TGTGCCAGCAGCTTAGATGGGGGCCGAGGCAAAAACATTCAGTACTTC.

This clone was detected only a few times. The V and J genes are TRBV19 and TRBJ1-2; the match to TRBD1 covers 8 bases. In germline, CDR1 is LNHDA, CDR2 SQIVND (reference sequence). This CDR3 comprises 15 residues. The ends lost 5 bases at V and 2 bases at J; junction bases unmatched: 7. CDR3 sequence (DNA): TGTGCCAGTAGTTCCCCCCGGACAGGGAACTATGGCTACACCTTC. As protein: CASSSPRTGNYGYTF.

This clone was observed a single time. The CDR3 reads CASSSRGQGEQFF. DNA of the CDR3: TGTGCCAGCAGTAGTAGGGGGCAGGGGGAGCAGTTCTTC. The chain employs TRBV25-1 and TRBJ2-1; TRBD1 aligns across 7 bases. Germline V gives CDR1 MGHDK, CDR2 SYGVNS. This CDR3 is built from 13 residues. The trim removed 5 bases at V and 10 bases at J, leaving 8 bases unmatched.

V and J are TRBV9 and TRBJ1-2, with 8 bases identical to TRBD1. The CDR3 runs 16 residues. Trimming took 2 bases from V and 6 from J; bases not matched to a gene: 12. Looked up from germline, CDR1 is SGDLS and CDR2 is YYNGEE. CDR3 residues: CASSVASSGGAHGYTF. The CDR3 DNA is TGTGCCAGCAGCGTCGCCTCCTCAGGGGGCGCCCATGGCTACACCTTC.

In its sample, this clone was seen a few times. The CDR3 sequence: CASSQPQGPTLHF. The DNA for the CDR3 is TGTGCCAGCAGCCAACCGCAGGGGCCTACCCTCCACTTT. The gene calls are TRBV4-2 and TRBJ1-6; D is perhaps TRBD1 (6 bases). The V gene lost 2 bases and the J gene lost 14 bases, with 13 bases spanning the gap. CDR1 is LGHNA and CDR2 is YNFKEQ in the germline V gene. The CDR3 length is 13 residues.

This clone was observed a few times. DNA for the CDR3: TGTGCCAGCAGCCCAGGGTCGGTGGGGGGTGGGGATGAGCAGTTCTTC. Translation: CASSPGSVGGGDEQFF. V gene TRBV7-3 combines with J gene TRBJ2-1; TRBD2 might be the D (6 bases). V was trimmed by 5 bases and J by 8 bases, leaving 22 bases between them. This CDR3 is built from 16 residues. CDR1 SGHTA and CDR2 FQGTGA come from the germline V gene.

This clone has a handful of counts. This chain joins TRBV11-3 and TRBJ2-3; D is possibly TRBD1 (6 bases). The CDR3 is 13 amino acids. Germline CDR1 reads SGHNT; CDR2 reads YENEEA. V lost 5 bases to trimming and J lost 5 bases, with 11 bases between them. The chain's CDR3 is CASSHRVVDTQYF. The DNA for the CDR3 is TGTGCCAGCAGCCACAGGGTTGTAGATACGCAGTATTTT.

The chain recombines TRBV5-6 with TRBJ1-1; no definite D call. Germline-derived CDR1 and CDR2 are SGHDT and YYEEEE. The V end was cut by 4 bases, the J end by 9 bases, with 16 bases between. The CDR3 is made up of 13 amino acids. CDR3 bases: TGTGCCAGCAGCACCCCTTCTCTCGGTAAAGCTTTCTTT. Amino acids: CASSTPSLGKAFF. The full variable domain, completed using reference TRBV5-6 and TRBJ1-1, is DAGVTQSPTHLIKTRGQQVTLRCSPKSGHDTVSWYQQALGQGPQFIFQYYEEEERQRGNFPDRFSGHQFPNYSSELNVNALLLGDSALYLCASSTPSLGKAFFGQGTRLTVV.

This clone was counted ten times or more. The chain links TRBV6-6 to TRBJ2-2; D call uncertain. Germline V gives CDR1 MNHNY, CDR2 SVGAGI (reference sequence). The CDR3 length is 13 residues. V was shortened by 5 bases and J by 3 bases, with 7 bases between the two germline ends. CDR3 loop: CASSTPDTGELFF. The DNA of the CDR3 is TGTGCCAGCAGTACCCCAGACACCGGGGAGCTGTTTTTT.

The V call is TRBV9, the J call TRBJ2-7; D possibly corresponds to TRBD2 (5 bases). The CDR3 is 14 amino acids. V was pared by 4 bases and J by 1 base, with 12 bases between. The germline gives CDR1 SGDLS, CDR2 YYNGEE. CDR3 amino acids: CASSKGTRSYEQYF. The CDR3 bases are TGTGCCAGCAGCAAAGGAACTAGATCCTACGAGCAGTACTTC. Looking up the rest from reference TRBV9 and TRBJ2-7 gives the full variable domain: DSGVTQTPKHLITATGQRVTLRCSPRSGDLSVYWYQQSLDQGLQFLIQYYNGEERAKGNILERFSAQQFPDLHSELNLSSLELGDSALYFCASSKGTRSYEQYFGPGTRLTVT.

A few counts support this clone. The rearrangement links TRBV10-3 to TRBJ2-1, with D perhaps TRBD2 (7 bases). Trimming took 6 bases from V and 5 from J, leaving 17 bases between them. This CDR3 comprises 15 residues. Germline lookup yields CDR1 ENHRY and CDR2 SYGVKD. CDR3 nucleotide sequence: TGTGCCATCAGAAAGGCCGGGGGGCCGGACAATGAGCAGTTCTTC. Its translation: CAIRKAGGPDNEQFF.

The chain joins TRBV5-1 to TRBJ1-2; D is unresolved. The CDR3 consists of 14 residues. CDR1 SGHRS and CDR2 YFSETQ come from the germline V gene. Trimming removed 4 bases at V and 5 bases at J, with 15 bases between. CDR3 region: CASSLTAEIYGYTF. The CDR3 DNA sequence: TGCGCCAGCAGCCTCACCGCAGAAATTTATGGCTACACCTTC.

This clone was detected a few times. The rearrangement joins TRBV5-4 to TRBJ2-6; 9 bases agree with TRBD1. The CDR3 covers 17 residues. CDR1 is SGHNT, CDR2 YYREEE, per germline (reference sequence). The V segment lost 1 base and the J segment 2 bases; nucleotides outside the gene matches: 4. The CDR3 is CASSLNRGLPGANVLTF. The CDR3 DNA reads as TGTGCCAGCAGCTTGAACAGGGGGCTTCCTGGGGCCAACGTCCTGACTTTC.

This clone was picked up a small number of times. The chain has TRBV7-8 and TRBJ2-7, with a weak D call TRBD1 (6 bases). The germline gives CDR1 SGHVS, CDR2 FQNEAQ. V gave up 6 bases and J gave up 2 bases, with 14 bases separating them. This CDR3 comprises 14 residues. The CDR3 region has the DNA TGTGCCAGCAGTTCCGGACAGCGAGCCTACGAGCAGTACTTC. It translates to CASSSGQRAYEQYF.

The V gene is TRBV4-2, the J gene TRBJ1-6; D may be TRBD1 (6 bases). The CDR3 consists of 15 residues. The V gene lost 1 base and the J gene lost 10 bases, with 14 bases spanning the gap. CDR1 and CDR2 (germline): LGHNA, YNFKEQ. The CDR3 region has the DNA TGTGCCAGCAGCCAAGCAACAGGGATGGGGTCACCCCTCCACTTT. Protein: CASSQATGMGSPLHF.

This clone was seen only a few times. The chain has TRBV28 and TRBJ2-7, with 8 bases lining up with TRBD1. CDR1 is MDHEN and CDR2 is SYDVKM in the germline V gene. This CDR3 has 15 amino acids. The junction had 5 bases not matched to a gene; V was cut back by 4 bases and J by 0 bases. CDR3 nucleotide sequence: TGTGCCAGCAGTTCTGGACAGGGCAGCTCCTACGAGCAGTACTTC. Protein sequence: CASSSGQGSSYEQYF.

This clone has only a few counts. This chain links TRBV15 with TRBJ2-5; tentatively, D is TRBD2 (7 bases). Germline V gene data show CDR1 as LNHNV and CDR2 as YYDKDF (reference sequence). The germline V and J ends were trimmed by 2 bases and 4 bases, with 17 bases remaining between them. The CDR3 contains 16 residues. CDR3 sequence reads: CATSRSRGAGGETQYF. The CDR3 DNA is TGTGCCACCAGCAGATCCCGGGGGGCGGGCGGAGAGACCCAGTACTTC.

This clone has more than one count but fewer than ten. V gene TRBV19 combines with J gene TRBJ1-6, with TRBD1 as a possible D gene (5 bases). Germline V gene sequence: CDR1 LNHDA, CDR2 SQIVND (reference sequence). The ends were cut back, 5 bases at V and 9 bases at J, with 14 bases in the middle. The CDR3 spans 14 residues. CDR3 in amino acids: CASSPTRRGSPLHF. Written as DNA, the CDR3 is TGTGCCAGTAGTCCCACCAGGAGGGGTTCACCCCTCCACTTT.

A few counts support this clone. This chain links TRBV19 with TRBJ2-2, with D uncertain. The V gene lost 1 base and the J gene lost 6 bases, with 9 bases spanning the gap. CDR3 length equals 14 residues. Germline CDR1 and CDR2: LNHDA and SQIVND (reference sequence). The CDR3 region is CASSIGYEAGELFF. The CDR3 DNA reads as TGTGCCAGTAGTATAGGTTACGAGGCCGGGGAGCTGTTTTTT.

This clone was counted once. The gene calls are TRBV2 and TRBJ2-5; 7 bases agree with TRBD1. With 6 bases clipped from V and 2 bases from J, the junction kept 9 bases outside the gene matches. CDR3 size: 15 residues. Per germline, CDR1 SNHLY and CDR2 FYNNEI. The CDR3 here is CASRFGTVPQETQYF. CDR3 coding DNA: TGTGCCAGCAGGTTCGGGACAGTACCTCAAGAGACCCAGTACTTC.

In its sample, this clone was seen a few times. The chain uses TRBV7-2 and TRBJ2-2; 9 bases align to TRBD1. V was clipped by 4 bases and J by 4 bases; unmatched bases: 4. Germline values: CDR1 SGHTA, CDR2 FQGNSA. The CDR3 loop spans 15 amino acids. CDR3 protein: CASSSDRGSTGELFF. Written as DNA, the CDR3 is TGTGCCAGCAGCTCAGACAGGGGGAGCACCGGGGAGCTGTTTTTT.

J is TRBJ2-1 and V is TRBV5-1, with a possible D match to TRBD2 (6 bases). The germline V gene has CDR1 SGHRS and CDR2 YFSETQ. The CDR3 totals 14 residues. V lost 7 bases to trimming and J lost 9 bases, with 20 bases between them. The CDR3 nucleotides are TGCGCCAGCGGATCCGGGGGATCGAGAGGTGAGCAGTTCTTC. Its translation: CASGSGGSRGEQFF.

A remark on this clone: Other DNA sequences in the sample encode the same CDR3. This chain joins TRBV6-5 and TRBJ1-1, with D possibly TRBD1 on 5 matching bases. Per germline, CDR1 MNHEY and CDR2 SVGAGI. The CDR3 has 15 amino acids. Trimming took 0 bases from V and 3 from J, leaving 11 bases between them. The CDR3 is CASSYSRQGDTEAFF. The CDR3 nucleotides are TGTGCCAGCAGTTACTCTAGGCAGGGTGACACTGAAGCTTTCTTT.

J is TRBJ2-7 and V is TRBV7-2; D is possibly TRBD2 (5 bases). The CDR3 covers 15 residues. Germline V gene sequence: CDR1 SGHTA, CDR2 FQGNSA. V lost 4 bases and J 0 bases, leaving 13 bases between the germline ends. The CDR3 spells CASSWRNDVSYEQYF. The CDR3 DNA reads as TGTGCCAGCAGCTGGAGGAATGACGTCTCCTACGAGCAGTACTTC.

The table lists this clone with a few counts. A much larger clone lies a single base off, so this may be a read error. The rearrangement links TRBV7-9 to TRBJ2-2; a weak D match, TRBD1 (6 bases). Germline values: CDR1 SEHNR, CDR2 FQNEAQ (reference sequence). The CDR3 runs 13 residues. The V and J ends lost 4 bases and 6 bases respectively, with 9 bases between them. The CDR3 is CASSSQGPGELFF. CDR3 coding DNA: TGTGCCAGCAGCTCACAGGGTCCCGGGGAGCTGTTTTTT. Combining the CDR3 with reference TRBV7-9 and TRBJ2-2 gives the whole variable domain DTGVSQNPRHKITKRGQNVTFRCDPISEHNRLYWYRQTLGQGPEFLTYFQNEAQLEKSRLLSDRFSAERPKGSFSTLEIQRTEQGDSAMYLCASSSQGPGELFFGEGSRLTVL.

This chain uses TRBV6-4 with TRBJ2-1; tentative D call: TRBD1 (6 bases). The V and J ends lost 6 bases and 0 bases respectively, with 12 bases between them. Germline CDR1 is MRHNA and CDR2 is SNTAGT. The CDR3 totals 15 residues. The CDR3 DNA sequence: TGTGCCAGCAGACCGGGACATAGCTCCTACAATGAGCAGTTCTTC. It yields the protein CASRPGHSSYNEQFF.

A few counts support this clone. The chain couples TRBV25-1 to TRBJ1-6; D remains ambiguous. Deletions cut 1 base from V and 4 bases from J, with 11 bases between. The CDR3 contains 16 residues. In germline, CDR1 is MGHDK, CDR2 SYGVNS. The CDR3: CASSESNGLYNSPLHF. In DNA form, the CDR3 reads TGTGCCAGCAGTGAATCTAACGGACTATATAATTCACCCCTCCACTTT.

This clone came up a few times. CDR3 sequence reads: CASSLAGDRVRGTF. The DNA of the CDR3 is TGTGCCAGCAGCTTAGCTGGAGACAGAGTACGAGGCACCTTC. The chain carries TRBV7-2 and TRBJ1-2; TRBD1 might be the D (5 bases). The V end lost 0 bases, the J end lost 13 bases, and 18 bases lay between the germline ends. Looked up from germline, CDR1 is SGHTA and CDR2 is FQGNSA. This CDR3 has 14 residues. The full variable domain, completed using reference TRBV7-2 and TRBJ1-2, is GAGVSQSPSNKVTEKGKDVELRCDPISGHTALYWYRQSLGQGLEFLIYFQGNSAPDKSGLPSDRFSAERTGGSVSTLTIQRTQQEDSAVYLCASSLAGDRVRGTFGSGTRLTVV.

The rearrangement uses TRBV7-6 and TRBJ1-6; no clear D gene. Germline loops: CDR1 SGHVS, CDR2 FNYEAQ. Trimming cost V 1 base and J 6 bases, with 10 bases left between them. This CDR3 spans 15 amino acids. As DNA, the CDR3 is TGTGCCAGCAGCTTAGTTAACAGTTTTAATTCACCCCTCCACTTT. Amino acids: CASSLVNSFNSPLHF.

The chain is built from TRBV9 and TRBJ2-3; 11 bases fit TRBD2. Germline loops: CDR1 SGDLS, CDR2 YYNGEE. The CDR3 spans 16 residues. V gave up 4 bases and J gave up 3 bases; unmatched junction bases: 7. The DNA for the CDR3 is TGTGCCAGCAGCTCTCGACTAGCGGGGATAACAGATACGCAGTATTTT. Translated: CASSSRLAGITDTQYF.